This T cell receptor (beta chain) was captured by sequencing in a study of blood T cells in healthy people across ages. Total RNA was isolated from each sample in quantities of at least 6 micrograms. This CDR3 contains 13 residues. CDR1 is MNHNY and CDR2 is SVGAGI in the germline V gene (reference sequence). Trimming removed 6 bases at V and 5 bases at J, with 11 bases between. Next came a second PCR, run for about 7 to 12 cycles, which used a sample-barcoded 5' primer along with a J-beta primer mix. A single record per CDR3 protein comes from TCRdb applying MiXCR to the 5' RACE reads. The sample includes 2 million or so distinct CDR3 sequences, approximately 50% of them seen just once.

The source material was blood. The TCR was taken from a woman aged 40 to 50 in good health. The chain links TRBV6-6 to TRBJ1-5; no definite D call. Here the CDR3 reads CASSRFGDQPQHF. The CDR3 DNA sequence: TGTGCCAGCAGCCGATTTGGAGATCAGCCCCAGCATTTT.